Below, one T cell receptor (beta chain) is given with its context. Its antigen is unidentified. The data were obtained in a study of T-cell memory formation after mild COVID-19. Findings and limits, study-wide: Pre-infection memory held some responding clones, suggesting pre-existing cross-reactive T cells responded. Clones contracting over day 15 to 85 were CD4/CD8 balanced, with later expanders leaning CD4+.

TCRdb analysed the 5' RACE reads with MiXCR anew, one entry per CDR3 protein. Among about 320,000 distinct CDR3 sequences listed, around 15% were seen once. The CDR3 runs 14 residues. The germline gives CDR1 ENHRY, CDR2 SYGVKD. The V end lost 6 bases, the J end lost 1 base, and 13 bases lay between the germline ends. V usage is TRBV10-3 and J usage is TRBJ2-7; TRBD1 might be the D (5 bases). The sample taken for sequencing was PBMCs or a T cell subset sorted from them (not recorded which). The sequence derives from a man between 18 and 29 years old who had mild COVID-19 (a few samples of this study predate the infection). Cell type and time point are not known. The CDR3 protein is CAISLTQGSYEQYF. The CDR3, as DNA: TGTGCCATCAGCTTAACGCAGGGATCCTACGAGCAGTACTTC.